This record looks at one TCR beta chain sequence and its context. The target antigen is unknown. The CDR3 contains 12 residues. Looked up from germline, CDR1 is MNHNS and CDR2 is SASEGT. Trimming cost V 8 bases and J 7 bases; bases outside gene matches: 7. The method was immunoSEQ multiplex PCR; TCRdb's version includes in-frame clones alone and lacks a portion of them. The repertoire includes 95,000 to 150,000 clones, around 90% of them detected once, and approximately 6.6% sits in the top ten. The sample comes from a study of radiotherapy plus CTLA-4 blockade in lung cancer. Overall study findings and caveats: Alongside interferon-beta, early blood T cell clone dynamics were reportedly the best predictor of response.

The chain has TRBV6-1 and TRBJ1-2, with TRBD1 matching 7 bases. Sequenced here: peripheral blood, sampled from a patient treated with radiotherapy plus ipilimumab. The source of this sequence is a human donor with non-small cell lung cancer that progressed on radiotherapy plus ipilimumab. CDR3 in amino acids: CASGTRGSGYTF. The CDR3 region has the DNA TGTGCCAGCGGGACCAGGGGGTCTGGCTACACCTTC.